The 14 T cell receptor beta chains listed next were all sequenced from one sample in a study of T-cell memory formation after mild COVID-19. TCRdb analysed the 5' RACE reads with MiXCR anew, one entry per CDR3 protein. The table includes about half a million distinct CDR3 sequences, 15% to 20% detected once. Sequenced sample: PBMCs or a T cell subset sorted from them (not recorded which). The origin of the receptors is an adult woman who had mild COVID-19 (a few samples of this study predate the infection). Cell type and time point are not known.

This clonotype was picked up a small number of times. The gene calls are TRBV11-3 and TRBJ2-1, with 10 positions matching TRBD2. The CDR3 is 17 residues long. The junction had 9 bases not matched to a gene; V was cut back by 4 bases and J by 3 bases. Germline V CDR1 and CDR2: SGHNT, YENEEA. The CDR3 DNA reads TGTGCCAGCAGCTCCTACCTTCTAGCGGGGGACTACAATGAGCAGTTCTTC. This sequence encodes CASSSYLLAGDYNEQFF.

The chain uses TRBV9 and TRBJ1-2; 7 positions match TRBD1. Per germline, CDR1 SGDLS and CDR2 YYNGEE. V gave up 5 bases and J gave up 4 bases; unmatched junction bases: 20. The CDR3 spans 18 residues. The CDR3 spells CASSTVIQWGTAAYGYTF. The CDR3 nucleotides are TGTGCCAGCAGTACCGTAATCCAATGGGGGACAGCAGCCTATGGCTACACCTTC.

The chain has TRBV5-6 and TRBJ2-5; D possibly corresponds to TRBD1 (6 bases). CDR1 and CDR2 from the germline V gene are SGHDT and YYEEEE. With 1 base removed from V and 5 bases from J, the gap between germline ends came to 15 bases. The CDR3 totals 15 residues. The CDR3, as DNA: TGTGCCAGCAGCTTGACCCCAGGGGTCAGGGAGACCCAGTACTTC. Translating it yields CASSLTPGVRETQYF.

This clonotype appeared many times. J is TRBJ1-1 and V is TRBV30, with D unresolved. The CDR3 totals 13 residues. V lost 5 bases and J lost 1, with 11 bases in between. Germline CDR1 is GTSNPN and CDR2 is SVGIG (reference sequence). The CDR3 region is CAWFRFGNTEAFF. The CDR3 nucleotides read TGTGCCTGGTTTCGGTTCGGGAACACTGAAGCTTTCTTT.

The chain is built from TRBV7-9 and TRBJ2-2, with 10 bases lining up with TRBD2. Per germline, CDR1 SEHNR and CDR2 FQNEAQ (reference sequence). The V and J ends lost 5 bases and 1 base, in that order; junction bases with no gene match: 4. This CDR3 spans 16 amino acids. CDR3 nucleotide sequence: TGTGCCAGCAGCAACAGACTAGCGGGGAACACCGGGGAGCTGTTTTTT. Encoded protein: CASSNRLAGNTGELFF.

The gene calls are TRBV6-2 or TRBV6-3 and TRBJ1-2, with a tentative D call TRBD1 (5 bases). Trimming pared 4 bases from V and 4 bases from J, leaving 19 bases between. From germline, CDR1 is MNHEY and CDR2 SVGEGT. This CDR3 spans 16 amino acids. CDR3 residues: CASSWFVAGTGYGYTF. CDR3 coding DNA: TGTGCCAGCAGTTGGTTCGTCGCAGGAACAGGCTATGGCTACACCTTC.

This clonotype showed up just once. The DNA of the CDR3 is TGCAGCGTTGACGCCGCGAAACAAGAGACCCAGTACTTC. As protein: CSVDAAKQETQYF. The chain recombines TRBV29-1 with TRBJ2-5, with unresolved D. The CDR3 loop spans 13 amino acids. Germline lookup yields CDR1 SQVTM and CDR2 ANQGSEA. V was trimmed by 3 bases and J by 2 bases, leaving 10 bases between them.

J is TRBJ2-7 and V is TRBV3-1, with D unresolved. Trimming removed 2 bases from V and 6 bases from J, with 14 bases in between. Germline loops: CDR1 LGHDT, CDR2 YNNKEL (reference sequence). This CDR3 contains 14 residues. CDR3: CASSQLYSDLEQYF. Here the CDR3 DNA reads TGTGCCAGCAGCCAACTATACTCAGATCTCGAGCAGTACTTC.

This clonotype was recorded a few times. The genes are TRBV19 and TRBJ1-5; maybe TRBD1 (5 bases). V gave up 3 bases and J gave up 3 bases, with 12 bases separating them. The CDR3 loop spans 15 amino acids. Germline V gives CDR1 LNHDA, CDR2 SQIVND (reference sequence). Here the CDR3 reads CASSIAGRVNQPQHF. As DNA, the CDR3 is TGTGCCAGTAGTATTGCAGGGAGGGTCAATCAGCCCCAGCATTTT.

The chain couples TRBV12-3 or TRBV12-4 to TRBJ2-6, with 8 positions matching TRBD1. The CDR3 is 15 amino acids. Trimming cost V 8 bases and J 2 bases; bases outside gene matches: 5. This CDR3 is CASAGQATGANVLTF. The CDR3 DNA follows: TGTGCCAGCGCGGGACAGGCGACTGGGGCCAACGTCCTGACTTTC.

This clonotype came up a few times. The chain recombines TRBV18 with TRBJ2-4, with 7 bases that match TRBD2. The CDR3 loop spans 14 amino acids. Germline CDR1 and CDR2: KGHSH and LQKENI. Trimming at V came to 0 bases and at J to 6 bases, leaving 2 bases not matched to a gene. CDR3 coding DNA: TGTGCCAGCTCACCACCAGGGAGGGGAAACATTCAGTACTTC. This translates into CASSPPGRGNIQYF. The entire variable domain, with the rest obtained from reference TRBV18 and TRBJ2-4, is as follows: NAGVMQNPRHLVRRRGQEARLRCSPMKGHSHVYWYRQLPEEGLKFMVYLQKENIIDESGMPKERFSAEFPKEGPSILRIQQVVRGDSAAYFCASSPPGRGNIQYFGAGTRLSVL.

Only a few counts were recorded for this clonotype. The chain has TRBV6-5 and TRBJ1-6; the match to TRBD1 covers 8 bases. Germline CDR1 MNHEY, CDR2 SVGAGI. There are 14 residues in the CDR3. V was clipped by 5 bases and J by 10 bases; unmatched bases: 7. The CDR3 reads CASSVQGAGSPLHF. CDR3 coding DNA: TGTGCCAGCAGTGTCCAGGGGGCAGGCTCACCCCTCCACTTT.

The chain couples TRBV20-1 to TRBJ2-2; D unresolved. V shed 3 bases and J shed 5 bases, with 10 bases lying between them. Germline loops: CDR1 DFQATT, CDR2 SNEGSKA (reference sequence). This CDR3 has 13 amino acids. This CDR3 is CSASEPITGELFF. The CDR3 DNA sequence: TGCAGTGCTAGCGAACCGATAACCGGGGAGCTGTTTTTT.

The chain employs TRBV18 and TRBJ2-1; TRBD2 might be the D (5 bases). The CDR3 runs to 15 residues. The germline V gene has CDR1 KGHSH and CDR2 LQKENI. The ends were cut back, 6 bases at V and 0 bases at J, with 12 bases in the middle. The CDR3 DNA is TGTGCCAGCTCTCAACCTGGGAGCTCCTACAATGAGCAGTTCTTC. Translation gives CASSQPGSSYNEQFF.